Listed below are T cell receptor beta chains from one sample, sequenced in a study of tumor-infiltrating lymphocytes in primary liver carcinoma. TCRdb re-called the multiplex PCR reads with MiXCR, one entry per CDR3 protein. The sample carries about 330,000 distinct CDR3 sequences, roughly 61% recorded once. The specimen was peripheral blood. These receptors originate from a man aged 40-50 years with primary liver carcinoma and hepatitis B virus infection. The CDR3 runs from the conserved cysteine through the conserved F or W. Each record gives: CDR3 protein, CDR3 DNA, J gene, V gene, D gene, clone size. D genes are given only for firm matches. Size is stated for part of the rows, as once, few or many counts, or as a class when the clone is expanded.

CDR3aa: CASSLAERLSYNEQFF; CDR3nt: TGTGCCAGCAGCTTAGCAGAGCGCCTCTCCTACAATGAGCAGTTCTTC; j_gene: TRBJ2-1; v_gene: TRBV11-2; d_gene: NA; abundance: few
CDR3aa: CTSSPSGTSGYEQYF; CDR3nt: TGTACCAGCAGCCCTTCAGGGACTAGCGGCTACGAGCAGTACTTC; j_gene: TRBJ2-7; v_gene: TRBV11-2; d_gene: TRBD2; abundance: NA
CDR3aa: CASSLVGGRWGTVEQFF; CDR3nt: TGTGCCAGCAGCTTAGTAGGGGGGAGGTGGGGCACGGTTGAGCAGTTCTTT; j_gene: TRBJ2-1; v_gene: TRBV11-2; d_gene: NA; abundance: NA
CDR3aa: CASSPSPGTGANVLTF; CDR3nt: TGTGCCAGCAGTCCGAGTCCCGGGACAGGGGCCAACGTCCTGACTTTC; j_gene: TRBJ2-6; v_gene: TRBV28; d_gene: NA; abundance: NA
CDR3aa: CASSLRSGTSSNEQFF; CDR3nt: TGCGCCAGCAGCCTCAGATCCGGGACTAGCAGCAATGAGCAGTTCTTC; j_gene: TRBJ2-1; v_gene: TRBV4-1; d_gene: TRBD2; abundance: many
CDR3aa: CASSYSSGSSYEQYF; CDR3nt: TGTGCCAGCAGTTATTCAAGCGGGAGCTCCTACGAGCAGTACTTC; j_gene: TRBJ2-7; v_gene: TRBV6-5; d_gene: TRBD2; abundance: many
CDR3aa: CASSLVGTRNEKLFF; CDR3nt: TGTGCCAGCAGCTTGGTCGGGACAAGAAATGAAAAACTGTTTTTT; j_gene: TRBJ1-4; v_gene: TRBV5-6; d_gene: NA; abundance: NA
CDR3aa: CESSLAYSYEQYF; CDR3nt: TGTGAGAGCAGCTTAGCGTACAGCTACGAGCAGTACTTC; j_gene: TRBJ2-7; v_gene: TRBV11-2; d_gene: NA; abundance: NA
CDR3aa: CASSYTSGQETQYF; CDR3nt: TGTGCCAGCAGTTACACTAGCGGACAAGAGACCCAGTACTTC; j_gene: TRBJ2-5; v_gene: TRBV6-1; d_gene: TRBD2; abundance: few
CDR3aa: CASSLEFPPDTKYF; CDR3nt: TGTGCCAGCAGCTTAGAATTCCCCCCAGATACGAAGTATTTT; j_gene: TRBJ2-3; v_gene: TRBV7-9; d_gene: NA; abundance: once
CDR3aa: CASSQVIEHTEAFF; CDR3nt: TGTGCCAGCAGCCAAGTTATAGAGCACACTGAAGCTTTCTTT; j_gene: TRBJ1-1; v_gene: TRBV4-2; d_gene: NA; abundance: NA
CDR3aa: CVSRTHYGGTDMQYF; CDR3nt: TGTGTCAGCAGAACCCATTATGGGGGCACAGATATGCAGTATTTT; j_gene: TRBJ2-3; v_gene: TRBV11-2; d_gene: NA; abundance: once
CDR3aa: CASGGHRGDLSVQYF; CDR3nt: TGTGCCAGCGGCGGCCACAGGGGGGATCTCTCCGTGCAGTACTTT; j_gene: TRBJ2-7; v_gene: TRBV11-2; d_gene: TRBD1; abundance: NA
CDR3aa: CSVEEDRNYGYTF; CDR3nt: TGCAGCGTTGAAGAGGACCGAAACTATGGCTACACCTTC; j_gene: TRBJ1-2; v_gene: TRBV29-1; d_gene: NA; abundance: many
CDR3aa: CDSSPTGGLAGETQYF; CDR3nt: TGTGACAGCAGCCCAACCGGGGGACTAGCGGGAGAGACCCAGTACTTC; j_gene: TRBJ2-5; v_gene: TRBV12-3/TRBV12-4; d_gene: TRBD2; abundance: NA
CDR3aa: CASSTRTGNEQFF; CDR3nt: TGTGCCAGCAGCACCAGGACAGGGAATGAGCAGTTCTTC; j_gene: TRBJ2-1; v_gene: TRBV7-8; d_gene: TRBD1; abundance: NA
CDR3aa: CASRSGTALFSYEQYF; CDR3nt: TGTGCCAGCAGGTCCGGGACAGCGCTCTTCTCTTACGAGCAGTACTTC; j_gene: TRBJ2-7; v_gene: TRBV11-2; d_gene: TRBD1; abundance: NA
CDR3aa: CASSRGNNQPQHF; CDR3nt: TGTGCCAGCAGTCGGGGGAACAATCAGCCCCAGCATTTT; j_gene: TRBJ1-5; v_gene: TRBV28; d_gene: NA; abundance: once
CDR3aa: CANSLAVQGAGELLF; CDR3nt: TGTGCCAACAGCTTAGCCGTACAGGGGGCCGGGGAGCTGTTATTT; j_gene: TRBJ2-2; v_gene: TRBV11-2; d_gene: TRBD1; abundance: NA
CDR3aa: CASSLSGVYEQYF; CDR3nt: TGTGCCAGCAGTTTATCGGGGGTCTACGAGCAGTACTTC; j_gene: TRBJ2-7; v_gene: TRBV27; d_gene: NA; abundance: once
CDR3aa: CTSSYGTGQETQYF; CDR3nt: TGTACCAGCAGCTACGGGACAGGCCAAGAGACCCAGTACTTC; j_gene: TRBJ2-5; v_gene: TRBV7-9; d_gene: TRBD1; abundance: NA
CDR3aa: CAISSGREIYEQYF; CDR3nt: TGTGCCATCAGTTCGGGCAGGGAGATCTACGAGCAGTACTTC; j_gene: TRBJ2-7; v_gene: TRBV10-3; d_gene: NA; abundance: many
CDR3aa: CVSSSDGELFF; CDR3nt: TGTGTCAGCAGCTCAGATGGGGAGCTGTTTTTT; j_gene: TRBJ2-2; v_gene: TRBV11-2; d_gene: NA; abundance: NA
CDR3aa: CVSSGTVLEAFF; CDR3nt: TGTGTCAGCAGTGGGACAGTTCTTGAAGCTTTCTTT; j_gene: TRBJ1-1; v_gene: TRBV12-3/TRBV12-4; d_gene: TRBD1; abundance: NA
CDR3aa: CASSYSRAISYEQYF; CDR3nt: TGTGCCAGCAGTTACTCGCGGGCGATATCCTACGAGCAGTACTTC; j_gene: TRBJ2-7; v_gene: TRBV6-5; d_gene: NA; abundance: many
CDR3aa: CASSRSFGGGSYNEQFF; CDR3nt: TGCGCCAGCAGCCGTTCCTTTGGAGGGGGCTCCTACAATGAGCAGTTCTTC; j_gene: TRBJ2-1; v_gene: TRBV5-1; d_gene: NA; abundance: NA
CDR3aa: CASIQDKNDRPYGYTF; CDR3nt: TGTGCCAGCATCCAAGATAAAAATGACAGACCATATGGCTACACCTTC; j_gene: TRBJ1-2; v_gene: TRBV14; d_gene: NA; abundance: NA
CDR3aa: CASSVEQRTDTQYF; CDR3nt: TGTGCCAGCAGCGTAGAACAGCGTACAGATACGCAGTATTTT; j_gene: TRBJ2-3; v_gene: TRBV9; d_gene: NA; abundance: once
CDR3aa: CASSLSGELYEQYF; CDR3nt: TGTGCCAGCAGCTTATCAGGGGAGCTCTACGAGCAGTACTTC; j_gene: TRBJ2-7; v_gene: TRBV11-2; d_gene: NA; abundance: NA
CDR3aa: CASSPSSSGRNNEQFF; CDR3nt: TGTGCCAGCTCACCAAGTTCCTCAGGGAGGAACAATGAGCAGTTCTTC; j_gene: TRBJ2-1; v_gene: TRBV18; d_gene: NA; abundance: NA
CDR3aa: CASSSTGGLYNEQFF; CDR3nt: TGTGCCAGCAGCTCGACAGGGGGGCTTTACAATGAGCAGTTCTTC; j_gene: TRBJ2-1; v_gene: TRBV7-9; d_gene: TRBD1; abundance: few